Listed below are T cell receptor beta chains from one sample, sequenced in a study of control samples from healthy donors and cancer patients. TCRdb's copy holds only in-frame clones and misses some; the assay was immunoSEQ multiplex PCR. Of roughly 120,000 clones in the sample, 88% are singletons; the top ten hold roughly 3.2%. Specimen: blood. The source is a middle-aged man in good health. The CDR3 runs from the conserved cysteine through the conserved F or W. D genes are given only for firm matches. Size values are once, few and many counts, or a class for expanded clones, and some rows have none.

TRBJ2-3	.	TRBV7-3	.	TGTGCCAGCAGCGCGCGGGGGCCGCGCACAGATACGCAGTATTTT	CASSARGPRTDTQYF
TRBJ1-2	.	TRBV7-8	TRBD1	TGTGCCAGCAGCTTAGCCATGGATGTACCGGGACAGGATAACTATGGCTACACCTTC	CASSLAMDVPGQDNYGYTF
TRBJ2-2	.	TRBV4-2	.	TGTGCCAGCAGCCCCCTCGGGACAAAGAACACCGGGGAGCTGTTTTTT	CASSPLGTKNTGELFF
TRBJ1-1	.	TRBV30	.	TGTGCCTGGAGCGTCGCGAACACTGAAGCTTTCTTT	CAWSVANTEAFF
TRBJ2-1	.	TRBV24-1	.	TGTGCCACCAGTGGCCAAATCAATGAGCAGTTCTTC	CATSGQINEQFF
TRBJ1-6	.	TRBV29-1	.	TGCAGCGCCGAATGGTGGGGGGAAGGGGCTTCACCCCTCCACTTT	CSAEWWGEGASPLHF
TRBJ2-3	.	TRBV2	.	TGTGCCAGCAGTGAGGAAGTTGCGCAGTATTTT	CASSEEVAQYF
TRBJ1-4	.	TRBV2	.	TGTGCCAGCAAGAGGGGGGATGAAAAACTGTTTTTT	CASKRGDEKLFF
TRBJ2-7	.	TRBV25-1	.	TGTGCCAGCAGTGAGCCAGGGAGCTCCTACGAGCAGTACTTC	CASSEPGSSYEQYF
TRBJ2-3	.	TRBV2	.	TGTGCCAGCAGTGATTCGGGGATGCGCACAGATACGCAGTATTTT	CASSDSGMRTDTQYF
TRBJ1-1	.	TRBV18	.	TGTGCCAGCTCACCGAAGGGCGCTGAAGCTTTCTTT	CASSPKGAEAFF
TRBJ1-2	once	TRBV4-3	TRBD1	TGCGCCAGCAGCCAGACAGGGACTAACTATGGCTACACCTTC	CASSQTGTNYGYTF
TRBJ2-5	.	TRBV6-5	TRBD1	TGTGCCAGCTCCTCCGGGGACAGGAGAGAGACCCAGTACTTC	CASSSGDRRETQYF
TRBJ2-7	.	TRBV7-9	.	TGTGCCAGCAGCTCTAGTCTGGCGTCCTACGAGCAGTACTTC	CASSSSLASYEQYF
TRBJ1-1	.	TRBV5-4	.	TGTGCCAGCAAAGGACTCCCGAACACTGAAGCTTTCTTT	CASKGLPNTEAFF
TRBJ1-1	.	TRBV6-6	TRBD1	TGTGCCAGCAGTTCCTTACAGGGGCCGGGTGAAGCTTTCTTT	CASSSLQGPGEAFF
TRBJ1-4	.	TRBV5-1	TRBD1	TGCGCCAGCAGCTCATTCAGGGGGGCGAATGAAAAACTGTTTTTT	CASSSFRGANEKLFF
TRBJ2-1	once	TRBV5-6	TRBD2	TGTGCCAGCAGCTTACTAGCGGGGGGGAATGAGCAGTTCTTC	CASSLLAGGNEQFF
TRBJ1-2	.	TRBV20-1	TRBD1	TGCAGTGCTACTGATCCAGGGGGCAGTGGCTACACCTTC	CSATDPGGSGYTF
TRBJ2-3	.	TRBV24-1	TRBD2	TGTGCCACCAGTGACCCCGGGACTAGCAGCACAGATACGCAGTATTTT	CATSDPGTSSTDTQYF
TRBJ1-1	.	TRBV10-2	.	TGCGCCAGCATCGAGGACGGAACTGAAGCTTTCTTT	CASIEDGTEAFF
TRBJ1-5	.	TRBV15	TRBD1	TGTGCCACCAGCAGGCGACAGGGGGATCAGCCCCAGCATTTT	CATSRRQGDQPQHF
TRBJ1-4	.	TRBV4-2	TRBD1	TGTGCCAGCAGCCTCACCGGACAGGGGATTAATGAAAAACTGTTTTTT	CASSLTGQGINEKLFF
TRBJ2-7	.	TRBV2	TRBD1	TGTGCCAGCAGGGGACAGGGGGGCAGTGGCGACGAGCAGTACTTC	CASRGQGGSGDEQYF
TRBJ1-6	.	TRBV19	TRBD1	TGTGCCAGTAGTATCGACAGGGCGAATTCACCCCTCCACTTT	CASSIDRANSPLHF
TRBJ1-1	.	TRBV5-1	.	TGCGCCAGCAGAGTAGAGGAGGTGATGAACACTGAAGCTTTCTTT	CASRVEEVMNTEAFF
TRBJ2-5	.	TRBV9	.	TGTGCCAGCAGCGAGGGTTGGGTACAAGAGACCCAGTACTTC	CASSEGWVQETQYF
TRBJ1-3	.	TRBV3-1/TRBV3-2	.	TGTGCCAGCAGCCATCGGCACAACTCTGGAAACACCATATATTTT	CASSHRHNSGNTIYF
TRBJ2-1	once	TRBV7-3	TRBD2	TGTGCCAGCAGCTCAAACCTTAAGACTAGCGGGCGATTCTACAATGAGCAGTTCTTC	CASSSNLKTSGRFYNEQFF
TRBJ1-1	.	TRBV3-1/TRBV3-2	.	TGTGCCAGCAGCCCCGAACTCCGGGCCGACCTTTGGGCTGAAGCTTTCTTT	CASSPELRADLWAEAFF
TRBJ2-7	.	TRBV7-3	TRBD1	TGTGCCAGCAGCTTAGGACAGGGGTTCGAGCAGTACTTC	CASSLGQGFEQYF
TRBJ2-1	.	TRBV24-1	TRBD1	TGTGCCACCAGTGAAGCTAGACAGGGTGAGCAGTTCTTC	CATSEARQGEQFF
TRBJ1-6	few	TRBV25-1	.	TGTGCCAGCACCCATGGCGGTCGGGGGCGGAATTCACCCCTCCACTTT	CASTHGGRGRNSPLHF
TRBJ1-4	.	TRBV7-2	.	TGTGCCAGCAGCCGCCCTAATGAAAAACTGTTTTTT	CASSRPNEKLFF
TRBJ2-3	.	TRBV9	.	TGTGCCAGCAGCGTAGAGGGCTTCACAGATACGCAGTATTTT	CASSVEGFTDTQYF
TRBJ2-3	.	TRBV18	.	TGTGCCAGCTCACCAGGGGCAGATACGCAGTATTTT	CASSPGADTQYF
TRBJ2-7	.	TRBV25-1	TRBD1	TGTGCCAGCAGTGACCCCGGGACAGGGATCTACGAGCAGTACTTC	CASSDPGTGIYEQYF
TRBJ1-4	.	TRBV19	.	TGTGCCGCCCGACAGCCCGACTCAACTAATGAAAAACTGTTTTTT	CAARQPDSTNEKLFF
TRBJ2-1	.	TRBV6-5	TRBD1	TGTGCCAGCAGTTACTATACAGGGACAGGGATAGGCGAGCAGTTCTTC	CASSYYTGTGIGEQFF
TRBJ2-7	.	TRBV7-9	.	TGTGCCAGCAGCTTAGCGTGGGCGGGTTCCTACGAGCAGTACTTC	CASSLAWAGSYEQYF
TRBJ1-4	.	TRBV18	.	TGTGCCAGCTCACCGGGACTGAATGAAAAACTGTTTTTT	CASSPGLNEKLFF
TRBJ1-2	.	TRBV30	.	TGTGCCTGGAGTGTACGGTCTAACTATGGCTACACCTTC	CAWSVRSNYGYTF
TRBJ1-4	.	TRBV6-1	TRBD1	TGTGCCAGCAGTGCGAGGGGACAGGGTTCGGCTAATGAAAAACTGTTTTTT	CASSARGQGSANEKLFF
TRBJ2-1	.	TRBV2	TRBD1	TGTGCCGGTCAGTCGGACAGGGGCTACAATGAGCAGTTCTTC	CAGQSDRGYNEQFF
TRBJ2-7	.	TRBV5-1	TRBD1	TGCGCCAGCAGCTTGAGTATCTCTACCTCTGGGACAGGGGGTGTTGAGCAGTACTTC	CASSLSISTSGTGGVEQYF
TRBJ1-1	.	TRBV19	.	TGTGCCAGTAACCCCAGGACAAACGCCTTGAACACTGAAGCTTTCTTT	CASNPRTNALNTEAFF
TRBJ1-2	few	TRBV7-8	TRBD1	TGTGCCAGCAGCTCGACGACAGGGATCTATGGCTACACCTTC	CASSSTTGIYGYTF
TRBJ1-4	.	TRBV19	TRBD1	TGTGCCAGTAGTATACCGACAGGGCTTAATGAAAAACTGTTTTTT	CASSIPTGLNEKLFF